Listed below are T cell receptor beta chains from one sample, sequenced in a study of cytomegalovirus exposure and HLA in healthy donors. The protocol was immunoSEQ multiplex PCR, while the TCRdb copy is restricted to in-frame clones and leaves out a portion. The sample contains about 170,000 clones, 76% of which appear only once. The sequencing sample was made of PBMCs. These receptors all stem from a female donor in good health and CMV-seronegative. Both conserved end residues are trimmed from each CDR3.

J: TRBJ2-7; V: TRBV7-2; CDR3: ASSAGLSLSYEQY
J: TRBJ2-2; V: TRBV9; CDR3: ASSVAPGTTGELF
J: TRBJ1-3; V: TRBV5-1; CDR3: ASSGGARSSGNTIY
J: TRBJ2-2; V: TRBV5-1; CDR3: ASSPKDRLNTGELF
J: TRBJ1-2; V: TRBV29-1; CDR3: SVSGQVYNGYT
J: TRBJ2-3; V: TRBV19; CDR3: ASSIEAGGSTDTQY
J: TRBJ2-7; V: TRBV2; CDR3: ASGIQGYEQY
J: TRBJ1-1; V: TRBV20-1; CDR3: SALTGVEAF
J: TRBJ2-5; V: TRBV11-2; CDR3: ASSLEGLAVGETQY
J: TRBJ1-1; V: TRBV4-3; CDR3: ASSQQQGMNTEAF
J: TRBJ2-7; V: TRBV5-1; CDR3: ASSSGQGGYEQY
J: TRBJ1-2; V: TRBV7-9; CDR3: ASSLVGQNYGYT
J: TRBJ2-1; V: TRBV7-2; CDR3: ASSLFLRSGYNEQF
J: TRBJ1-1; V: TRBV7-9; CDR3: SSSLMAPGAF
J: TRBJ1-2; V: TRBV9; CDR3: ASSTDTNYGYT
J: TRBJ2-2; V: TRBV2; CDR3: ASISDRANTGELF
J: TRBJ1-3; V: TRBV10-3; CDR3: AISVLSDLYGNTIY
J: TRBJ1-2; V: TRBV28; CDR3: ASSPGQGGYGYT
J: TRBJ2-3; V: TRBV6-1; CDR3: ASSVTQGGTDTQY
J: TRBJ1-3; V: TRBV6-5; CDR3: ASSYKQGSPGNTIY
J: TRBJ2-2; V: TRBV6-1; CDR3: ASSADGRGYTGELF
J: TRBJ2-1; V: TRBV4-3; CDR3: ASSQDRGASGYNEQF
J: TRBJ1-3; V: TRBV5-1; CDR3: ASTTDSGNTIY
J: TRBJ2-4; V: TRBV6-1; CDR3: ASSVGSAGGPFGGIQY
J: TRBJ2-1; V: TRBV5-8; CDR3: ASNILGGGADEQF
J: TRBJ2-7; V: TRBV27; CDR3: ASSFLTSGGLEQY
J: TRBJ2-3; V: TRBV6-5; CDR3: ASSYTRGQTDTQY
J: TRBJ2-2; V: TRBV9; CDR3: ASSLGGGRGTGELF
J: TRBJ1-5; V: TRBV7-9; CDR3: SSSYSGSRHNQPQH
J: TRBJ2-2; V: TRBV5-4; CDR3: ASSLGTGASTGELF
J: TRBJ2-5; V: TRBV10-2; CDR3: ASGVKRGLETQY
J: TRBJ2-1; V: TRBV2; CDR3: ASSESSGGSSYNEQF
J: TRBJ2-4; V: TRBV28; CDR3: ASTPYAGDIQY
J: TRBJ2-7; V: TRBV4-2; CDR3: ASSSHEQY
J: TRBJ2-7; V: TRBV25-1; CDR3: ASKEIYEQY
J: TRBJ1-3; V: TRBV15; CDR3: ATSMTGGGNTIY
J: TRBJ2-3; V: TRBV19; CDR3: ASDFWDRHTDTQY
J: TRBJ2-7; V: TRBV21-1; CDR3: ASIQGRTQVPYEQY
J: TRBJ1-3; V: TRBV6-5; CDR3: ASSGIEGRGNTIY
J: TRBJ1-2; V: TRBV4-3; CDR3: ASSRGQGNYGYT
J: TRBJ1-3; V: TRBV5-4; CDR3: ASSPSSGNTIY
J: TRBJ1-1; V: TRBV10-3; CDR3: AISETDNTEAF
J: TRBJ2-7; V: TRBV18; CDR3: ASSPGQGEQY
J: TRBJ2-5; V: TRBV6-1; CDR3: ASTGVEGETQY
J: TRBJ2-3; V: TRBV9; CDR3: ASSVDQGGGSTDTQY
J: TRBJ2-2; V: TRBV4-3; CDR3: ASSLGRITGELF
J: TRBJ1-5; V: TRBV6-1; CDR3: ASSAAGLGNQPQH
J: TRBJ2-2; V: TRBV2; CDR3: ASSGLVHTGELF
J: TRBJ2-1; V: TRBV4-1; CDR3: ASSPLTSGSNEQF
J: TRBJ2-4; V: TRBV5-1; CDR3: ASSLGLAGGPKSKNIQY
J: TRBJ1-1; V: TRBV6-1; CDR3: AIAGQGKDTEAF